A single sample gave rise to the 15 T cell receptor beta chains below, sequenced in a study of T-cell memory formation after mild COVID-19 (dated by TCRdb to the early 2020s). The library relied on 5' RACE. This sample was sequenced with an Illumina NovaSeq 6000. In TCRdb, the public reads were trimmed at Q25 with fastp and aligned with MiXCR, with productive beta chains retained. CDR3 protein sequences are deduplicated, and each keeps its most common genes and DNA. The sample data list roughly 110,000 distinct CDR3 sequences, and around a fifth of these were observed just once. Jointly, the top ten make up roughly two fifths of the sample. The sequencing input was PBMCs or a T cell subset sorted from them (not recorded which). The receptors stem from a man younger than 30 who had mild COVID-19 (a few samples of this study predate the infection). The sample titles of this study are shuffled in the database, so cell type and time point are left out; the donor was told from shared clones.

This clonotype was seen a few times. This chain joins TRBV20-1 and TRBJ2-5, with a weak D call TRBD1 (6 bases). The V end lost 4 bases, the J end lost 3 bases, and 15 bases lay between the germline ends. This CDR3 is built from 14 residues. Per germline, CDR1 DFQATT and CDR2 SNEGSKA (reference sequence). The CDR3 coding sequence is TGCAGTGCTACAACCGGGACATCCGAAGAGACCCAGTACTTC. Amino acid sequence: CSATTGTSEETQYF.

V and J are TRBV7-2 and TRBJ1-5; no clear D gene. The CDR3 is 15 amino acids. CDR1 and CDR2 (germline): SGHTA, FQGNSA. V lost 1 base and J lost 3, with 10 bases in between. CDR3 nucleotides: TGTGCCAGCAGCTTAGAGCGGGGAATCAATCAGCCCCAGCATTTT. Protein: CASSLERGINQPQHF.

The chain is built from TRBV4-1 and TRBJ1-1, with a weak D call TRBD1 (5 bases). Trimming stripped 1 base from V and 10 bases from J, with 16 bases between. The CDR3 length is 14 residues. CDR1 is MGHRA, CDR2 YSYEKL, per germline. In DNA form, the CDR3 reads TGCGCCAGCAGCCAAGGTGCGGGGCTGGTGGGAGCTTTCTTT. Translation gives CASSQGAGLVGAFF.

This clonotype was counted between two and nine times. The V and J genes are TRBV6-1 and TRBJ2-7; maybe TRBD2 (6 bases). This CDR3 has 11 amino acids. Germline CDR1 and CDR2: MNHNS and SASEGT. The V gene lost 8 bases and the J gene lost 5 bases, with 10 bases spanning the gap. CDR3 residues: CASGGSNEQYV. CDR3 DNA: TGTGCCAGCGGAGGGAGCAACGAGCAGTACGTC.

This clonotype came up a few times. This sequence joins TRBV10-3 and TRBJ1-2; 7 bases align to TRBD1. With V trimmed by 4 bases and J by 3 bases, 2 bases remained unmatched. Germline V gene lookup returns CDR1 ENHRY and CDR2 SYGVKD. This CDR3 has 13 residues. DNA of the CDR3: TGTGCCATCAGTGCAGACAGGGACTATGGCTACACCTTC. Its translation is CAISADRDYGYTF.

This clonotype was counted a single time. The chain joins TRBV2 to TRBJ2-3; possibly TRBD2 for D (6 bases). The germline CDR1 and CDR2 sequences are SNHLY and FYNNEI. The CDR3 totals 16 residues. V dropped 0 bases and J dropped 3 bases, with 13 bases sitting between them. This chain's CDR3 is CASSEARGALTDTQYF. CDR3 DNA: TGTGCCAGCAGTGAAGCGCGCGGGGCCTTGACAGATACGCAGTATTTT.

The chain combines TRBV4-1 with TRBJ2-5; possibly TRBD2 for D (6 bases). The CDR3 contains 15 residues. V was clipped by 2 bases and J by 5 bases, with 15 bases between them. Per the germline V gene, CDR1 is MGHRA and CDR2 is YSYEKL. CDR3 DNA: TGCGCCAGCAGCCAAAGTGGACTACCCGCCGAGACCCAGTACTTC. Translation: CASSQSGLPAETQYF.

This clonotype was seen more than once but under ten times. CDR3 DNA: TGTGCCAGCAGCCTAGGGGGGTTTGATCAGCCCCAGCATTTT. Its translation: CASSLGGFDQPQHF. The genes are TRBV7-2 and TRBJ1-5, with D perhaps TRBD1 (6 bases). CDR1 is SGHTA, CDR2 FQGNSA, per germline. This CDR3 comprises 14 residues. The V end lost 5 bases, the J end lost 5 bases, and 13 bases lay between the germline ends.

The sample holds a few counts of this clonotype. This rearrangement joins TRBV7-2 to TRBJ2-5; 8 nucleotides align to TRBD2. CDR3 length: 17 residues. Germline V gene data show CDR1 as SGHTA and CDR2 as FQGNSA. J gave up 2 bases and V 5 bases, and 13 bases lay outside the gene matches. The chain's CDR3 is CASSKDWAGGLQETQYF. CDR3 nucleotide sequence: TGTGCCAGCAGCAAAGACTGGGCGGGGGGACTTCAAGAGACCCAGTACTTC.

CDR3: CASSTRGVGNEQFF. CDR3 coding DNA: TGTGCCAGCAGCACCAGGGGGGTGGGGAATGAGCAGTTCTTC. The chain joins TRBV11-3 to TRBJ2-1; D perhaps matches TRBD1 (7 bases). Germline V gene sequence: CDR1 SGHNT, CDR2 YENEEA. This CDR3 spans 14 amino acids. V lost 5 bases to trimming and J lost 7 bases, with 15 bases between them. The whole variable domain, filled in from reference TRBV11-3 and TRBJ2-1, reads EAGVVQSPRYKIIEKKQPVAFWCNPISGHNTLYWYLQNLGQGPELLIRYENEEAVDDSQLPKDRFSAERLKGVDSTLKIQPAELGDSAVYLCASSTRGVGNEQFFGPGTRLTVL.

This clonotype has a handful of counts. The chain carries TRBV7-9 and TRBJ1-6, with 7 bases aligning to TRBD1. CDR3 size: 14 residues. Germline V gene sequence: CDR1 SEHNR, CDR2 FQNEAQ (reference sequence). Unmatched junction bases numbered 6, after V lost 6 bases and J lost 7 bases. Here the CDR3 reads CASSSGQTNSPLHF. In DNA form, the CDR3 reads TGTGCCAGCAGTTCGGGACAGACCAATTCACCCCTCCACTTT.

This clonotype was seen a handful of times. J is TRBJ2-3 and V is TRBV6-5; perhaps TRBD2 as D (5 bases). Germline CDR1 and CDR2: MNHEY and SVGAGI. V was pared by 2 bases and J by 0 bases, with 15 bases between. The CDR3 has 17 residues. The CDR3 DNA reads TGTGCCAGCAGTTACCTAAGTGGACTTCGCAGCACAGATACGCAGTATTTT. Translating gives CASSYLSGLRSTDTQYF.

This clonotype has a count of ten or more. The gene calls are TRBV12-3 or TRBV12-4 and TRBJ1-5; D possibly corresponds to TRBD1 (6 bases). The CDR3 runs to 14 residues. The V end was cut by 4 bases, the J end by 1 base, with 8 bases between. Here the CDR3 DNA reads TGTGCCAGCAGTTCCAGGGGCAGCAATCAGCCCCAGCATTTT. It encodes CASSSRGSNQPQHF.

The rearrangement joins TRBV4-1 to TRBJ2-7; D unclear. The V end lost 5 bases, the J end lost 4 bases, and 12 bases lay between the germline ends. The CDR3 is 13 residues long. In germline, CDR1 is MGHRA, CDR2 YSYEKL. In DNA form, the CDR3 reads TGCGCCAGCAGCTCGGCACCTTTATACGAGCAGTACTTC. This translates into CASSSAPLYEQYF.

This chain uses TRBV29-1 with TRBJ2-5; 8 positions agree with TRBD2. V trimming: 4 bases; J trimming: 0 bases; junction bases outside the gene matches: 1. This CDR3 region has 13 residues. Germline V lookup: CDR1 SQVTM, CDR2 ANQGSEA. The CDR3 DNA sequence: TGCAGCGTTGTTAGCGGGGACCAAGAGACCCAGTACTTC. Protein: CSVVSGDQETQYF.